This T cell receptor (beta chain) was sequenced in a study of neurological immune-mediated disorders. Synthesis of cDNA was performed by 5'RACE using 10-nucleotide random UMIs. TCRdb independently ran MiXCR on the 5' RACE reads; one entry per CDR3 protein. The sample records about 33,000 distinct CDR3 sequences, about 13% being singletons. Time point given: longitudinal time-point 2. This clonotype has at least ten counts. The CDR3 contains 16 residues. V was clipped by 4 bases and J by 0 bases; unmatched bases: 8. Germline loops: CDR1 SGHRS, CDR2 YFSETQ. The sample consisted of PBMCs. This TCR was recovered from a woman aged 40 to 50 in good health. The genes are TRBV5-1 and TRBJ2-7, with TRBD1 identical over 9 bases. CDR3 coding DNA: TGCGCCAGCAGCGCGGGGACAGGGATCTTCTCCTACGAGCAGTACTTC. Translating it yields CASSAGTGIFSYEQYF.